This TCR beta chain was obtained from a study of tumor-infiltrating lymphocytes in localized non-small cell lung cancer (dated by TCRdb to the early 2020s). Some background on the complete study: Several histologies were represented in the cohort, which also included both smokers and never-smokers as well as patients whose samples were collected after neoadjuvant chemotherapy. From each patient came resected tumor tissue plus uninvolved lung tissue from that same patient, and the uninvolved lung tissue was described as non-adjacent to the tumor. TCR sequencing was one of several integrated assays, alongside flow cytometry, multiplex immunofluorescence, RNA-seq, exome sequencing and proteomics, applied to the same patients. In total, the ICON cohort consisted of more than 120 surgical patients with localized non-small cell lung cancer who had their tumors resected. A total of approximately 56 patients were included in the paired tumor versus uninvolved lung comparison of immunoSEQ T-cell fraction.

Study-wide findings and limitations: TCR-derived T-cell fraction did not differ between the flow cytometry-defined immunotypes IM1 (good prognosis) and IM2 (poor prognosis). TCRbeta sequencing supported higher T cell infiltration in tumors than in uninvolved lung tissue, consistent with immunofluorescence CD3 counts. Because assay coverage varied across patients depending on available tissue quantity, TCR sequencing was performed for only a subset of the cohort. Because different pieces of the same tissue were used for different assays, technical variation could not be separated from intratumor heterogeneity.

CDR1 SGHKS and CDR2 YYEKEE were looked up in the germline V gene (reference sequence). The CDR3 holds 8 amino acids from the cysteine to the phenylalanine. The kept DNA is CDR3 alone, 24 bases in frame from the first base. Note on this clone: Its cognate antigen has yet to be identified. At one of its ends the junction is not consistent with the germline gene, which may arise from a read error.

Enrollment in ICON was initiated in 2016, and the last patient was enrolled in late 2018. In a subcohort of 76 patients, fresh tumor and matched uninvolved tissue were collected for in-depth immune analyses, with TCR sequencing among those analyses. TCR sequencing was performed on DNA isolated from bulk tissue, without cell sorting. The immunoSEQ assay used for TCR sequencing gave the T-cell fraction in both tumor and uninvolved lung tissue. From the authors' description of their analysis: In the survival analysis, patients were divided into a high T-cell fraction group (upper tertile) and a low T-cell fraction group (lower two tertiles), and the two groups were compared using a log-rank test. A signed-rank test was used to test differences in T-cell fraction between paired tumor and uninvolved lung samples. TCRdb took over this immuneACCESS table, retaining in-frame rearrangements with V and J assigned. Such tables are incomplete; in checked studies, under half of the missing clones stem from an unresolved V gene, and the remainder is unexplained. That table is the source of V, J and clone size, and D and trimming were worked out from the DNA. The sample yields roughly 7,000 clones; 74% were counted once. The top ten hold 7.1% of the sample.

The chain is assembled from TRBV5-5 and TRBJ2-7, with the D gene uncertain. Sequencing was done on a sample of uninvolved lung tissue not adjacent to the tumor. This receptor was taken from a human donor with non-small cell lung cancer. The sequence in DNA is TGTGCCAGCAGCTCGGAAGACTTC. It translates to CASSSEDF.